One sample yielded the 8 T cell receptor beta chains listed below, sequenced in a study of cytomegalovirus exposure and HLA in healthy donors. Primers included in the PCR were 60 Vbeta and 13 Jbeta primers. Clones were read by immunoSEQ multiplex PCR, and TCRdb kept only the in-frame ones, dropping some. The sample has approximately 110,000 clones; around 70% are singletons. The source material was PBMCs. The receptors shown here come from a woman aged 40 to 50 in good health and CMV-seronegative.

Only a few counts were recorded for this clone. The V call is TRBV19, the J call TRBJ2-5; no definite D call. CDR3 length: 13 amino acids. Germline assignment: CDR1 LNHDA and CDR2 SQIVND (reference sequence). V lost 5 bases and J lost 1, with 8 bases in between. DNA for the CDR3: TGTGCCAGTAGTCCCGACTTCCAAGAGACCCAGTACTTC. This sequence encodes CASSPDFQETQYF.

In regard to this clone: An end of the junction differs from the germline gene, which may be a read error. The J gene is TRBJ2-1, the V gene TRBV7-9, with 8 nucleotides matching TRBD2. In germline, CDR1 is SEHNR, CDR2 FQNEAQ (reference sequence). This CDR3 contains 15 residues. The CDR3 is CSSRPRAGGNNEQFF. CDR3 in DNA: TGTTCCAGCAGGCCGCGGGCGGGGGGTAACAATGAGCAGTTCTTC.

Concerning this clone: A junction end diverges from the germline sequence, so it may reflect a read error. This chain joins TRBV7-9 and TRBJ1-5, with D unresolved. The CDR3 loop spans 12 amino acids. Per germline, CDR1 SEHNR and CDR2 FQNEAQ (reference sequence). The CDR3 nucleotides are TGTTCCAGCACCCCCGGGGATCAGCCCCAGCATTTT. Amino acids: CSSTPGDQPQHF. The full variable domain, its missing parts supplied by reference TRBV7-9 and TRBJ1-5, is DTGVSQNPRHKITKRGQNVTFRCDPISEHNRLYWYRQTLGQGPEFLTYFQNEAQLEKSRLLSDRFSAERPKGSFSTLEIQRTEQGDSAMYLCSSTPGDQPQHFGDGTRLSIL.

This rearrangement joins TRBV11-3 to TRBJ2-7; 11 bases are shared with TRBD1. V lost 5 bases to trimming and J lost 6 bases; unmatched junction nucleotides: 9. Per the germline V gene, CDR1 is SGHNT and CDR2 is YENEEA. The CDR3 spans 15 residues. The DNA for the CDR3 is TGTGCCAGCAGCCCAGGGGGGACAGGGGGGAGCGAGCAGTACTTC. Translating gives CASSPGGTGGSEQYF. Full variable domain (remainder filled in from reference TRBV11-3 and TRBJ2-7): EAGVVQSPRYKIIEKKQPVAFWCNPISGHNTLYWYLQNLGQGPELLIRYENEEAVDDSQLPKDRFSAERLKGVDSTLKIQPAELGDSAVYLCASSPGGTGGSEQYFGPGTRLTVT.

V gene TRBV18 combines with J gene TRBJ1-5; 9 bases are shared with TRBD1. Per the germline V gene, CDR1 is KGHSH and CDR2 is LQKENI. The CDR3 has 15 residues. V trimming: 3 bases; J trimming: 7 bases; junction bases outside the gene matches: 7. CDR3 in DNA: TGTGCCAGCTCACCGGGACAGGGAGGGTTGCAGCCCCAGCATTTT. It encodes CASSPGQGGLQPQHF.

The chain couples TRBV11-2 to TRBJ2-1, with 9 positions matching TRBD2. CDR1 is SGHAT and CDR2 is FQNNGV in the germline V gene. The CDR3 consists of 15 residues. The trim removed 4 bases at V and 4 bases at J, leaving 5 bases unmatched. CDR3 in DNA: TGTGCCAGCAGCTCCCTAGCGGGGACTTACAATGAGCAGTTCTTC. Translation gives CASSSLAGTYNEQFF. Combining the CDR3 with reference TRBV11-2 and TRBJ2-1 gives the whole variable domain EAGVAQSPRYKIIEKRQSVAFWCNPISGHATLYWYQQILGQGPKLLIQFQNNGVVDDSQLPKDRFSAERLKGVDSTLKIQPAKLEDSAVYLCASSSLAGTYNEQFFGPGTRLTVL.

This chain joins TRBV7-9 and TRBJ2-3; D not certain. Germline V CDR1 and CDR2: SEHNR, FQNEAQ (reference sequence). Trimming shortened V by 3 bases and J by 3 bases, and 4 bases separated the two germline ends. This CDR3 is built from 12 residues. The CDR3 sequence: CASSFGTDTQYF. DNA for the CDR3: TGTGCCAGCAGCTTCGGGACAGATACGCAGTATTTT.

The rearrangement links TRBV6-5 to TRBJ2-1; 9 bases are a match to TRBD2. Germline CDR1 and CDR2: MNHEY and SVGAGI. CDR3 length: 14 amino acids. The trim removed 2 bases at V and 7 bases at J, leaving 3 bases unmatched. For the CDR3, the DNA is TGTGCCAGCAGTTACGCGGGAGGGCGGAATGAGCAGTTCTTC. Amino acid sequence: CASSYAGGRNEQFF.